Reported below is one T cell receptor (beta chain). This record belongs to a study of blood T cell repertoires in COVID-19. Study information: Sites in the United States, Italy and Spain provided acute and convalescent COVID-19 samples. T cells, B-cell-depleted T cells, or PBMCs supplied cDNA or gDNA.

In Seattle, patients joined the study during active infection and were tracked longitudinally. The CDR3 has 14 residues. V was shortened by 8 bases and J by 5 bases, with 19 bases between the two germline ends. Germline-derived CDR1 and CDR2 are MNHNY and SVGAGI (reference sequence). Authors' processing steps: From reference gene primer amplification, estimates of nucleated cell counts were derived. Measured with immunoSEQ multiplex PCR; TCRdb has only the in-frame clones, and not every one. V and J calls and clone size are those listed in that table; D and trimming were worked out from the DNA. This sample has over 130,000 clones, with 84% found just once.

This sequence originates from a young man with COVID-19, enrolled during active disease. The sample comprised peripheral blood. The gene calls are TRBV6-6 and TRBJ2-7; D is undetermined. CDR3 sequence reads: CASQVEGSRHEQYF. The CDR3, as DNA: TGTGCCAGCCAAGTGGAAGGTAGCCGACACGAGCAGTACTTC.